The next 3 T cell receptor beta chains were all read from a single sample in a study of blood T cell repertoires in COVID-19. This table comes from immunoSEQ multiplex PCR, and its TCRdb copy is limited to in-frame clones, with some not included. The data contain 360,000 or so clones, almost 90% of them singletons. The sequenced sample consisted of peripheral blood. These receptors all come from a man between 18 and 35 years old with active or convalescent COVID-19.

The table lists this clone with a count of one. The genes are TRBV19 and TRBJ1-3; tentatively, D is TRBD1 (6 bases). Trimming removed 6 bases from V and 0 bases from J, with 21 bases in between. The germline V gene encodes CDR1 LNHDA and CDR2 SQIVND (reference sequence). The CDR3 is 18 amino acids. This CDR3 is CASSPLNPGHPSGNTIYF. CDR3 nucleotides: TGTGCCAGTAGCCCCCTTAATCCGGGACACCCCTCTGGAAACACCATATATTTT. Filled out from reference TRBV19 and TRBJ1-3, the complete variable domain reads DGGITQSPKYLFRKEGQNVTLSCEQNLNHDAMYWYRQDPGQGLRLIYYSQIVNDFQKGDIAEGYSVSREKKESFPLTVTSAQKNPTAFYLCASSPLNPGHPSGNTIYFGEGSWLTVV.

In this sample, this clone turned up once. V is TRBV21-1 and J is TRBJ1-1. TRBV21-1 is assigned pseudogene status. The CDR3 extends over 17 amino acids. The CDR3 here is CASSKRGVWLANTEAFF. The CDR3 DNA reads TGTGCCAGCAGCAAACGCGGTGTCTGGTTGGCAAACACTGAAGCTTTCTTT.

The rearrangement joins TRBV7-2 to TRBJ1-4; a possible D gene is TRBD1 (6 bases). The germline V and J ends were trimmed by 3 bases and 7 bases, with 9 bases remaining between them. This CDR3 is built from 13 residues. Germline V CDR1 and CDR2: SGHTA, FQGNSA. The chain's CDR3 is CASSFTGSEKLFF. The CDR3 DNA reads as TGTGCCAGCAGCTTTACAGGGAGTGAAAAACTGTTTTTT.